These 26 T cell receptor beta chains were sequenced from one sample in a study of OX40 agonist ivuxolimab in advanced cancers. Profiling relied on immunoSEQ multiplex PCR, and the TCRdb table lists in-frame clones only, not all of them. The sample contains about 86,000 clones, 91% of which appear only once. Sequencing used CD4+ or CD8+ T cells sorted from blood, obtained in a trial of the OX40 agonist ivuxolimab. These receptors originate from an adult with an advanced solid tumor such as melanoma, head and neck, liver or kidney cancer.

This clone came up a few times. Written as DNA, the CDR3 is TGTGCCAGCAGCCACGGGGCAGATACGCAGTATTTT. Encoded protein: CASSHGADTQYF. The chain uses TRBV11-3 and TRBJ2-3, with D possibly matching TRBD2 (5 bases). The length of the CDR3 is 12 residues. Germline V gene data show CDR1 as SGHNT and CDR2 as YENEEA. Deletions cut 5 bases from V and 4 bases from J, with 7 bases between. Using reference TRBV11-3 and TRBJ2-3 for the parts outside the CDR3, the full variable domain is EAGVVQSPRYKIIEKKQPVAFWCNPISGHNTLYWYLQNLGQGPELLIRYENEEAVDDSQLPKDRFSAERLKGVDSTLKIQPAELGDSAVYLCASSHGADTQYFGPGTRLTVL.

This clone was detected only a few times. V and J are TRBV7-2 and TRBJ1-4; D is ambiguous. The germline gives CDR1 SGHTA, CDR2 FQGNSA. The CDR3 length is 19 residues. The germline V and J ends were trimmed by 0 bases and 2 bases, with 19 bases remaining between them. In DNA form, the CDR3 reads TGTGCCAGCAGCTTAGCAGCTACGTTCTACGGGGTCACTAATGAAAAACTGTTTTTT. The encoded protein is CASSLAATFYGVTNEKLFF.

The rearrangement uses TRBV6-6 and TRBJ2-5; D perhaps matches TRBD1 (7 bases). Trimming stripped 2 bases from V and 5 bases from J, with 12 bases between. The germline V gene encodes CDR1 MNHNY and CDR2 SVGAGI (reference sequence). CDR3 size: 14 residues. Written as DNA, the CDR3 is TGTGCCAGCAGTTACACCAGGGGGAGGGAGACCCAGTACTTC. The encoded protein is CASSYTRGRETQYF.

V usage is TRBV7-2 and J usage is TRBJ1-1, with 10 bases that match TRBD1. V was pared by 1 base and J by 3 bases, with 2 bases of the junction left unmatched. In germline, CDR1 is SGHTA, CDR2 FQGNSA. The CDR3 runs to 15 residues. The chain's CDR3 is CASSLVGQGYTEAFF. The DNA for the CDR3 is TGTGCCAGCAGCTTAGTGGGACAGGGGTACACTGAAGCTTTCTTT.

This clone showed up just a few times. The chain is built from TRBV11-2 and TRBJ2-3, with D tentatively TRBD2 (6 bases). Trimming cost V 1 base and J 0 bases, with 14 bases left between them. The CDR3 contains 17 residues. CDR1 SGHAT and CDR2 FQNNGV come from the germline V gene. The CDR3 DNA reads as TGTGCCAGCAGCTTAGCGATGGCTAGCGCTAGCACAGATACGCAGTATTTT. This gives the protein CASSLAMASASTDTQYF.

The gene calls are TRBV6-1 and TRBJ2-7; TRBD2 might be the D (5 bases). The ends were cut back, 11 bases at V and 0 bases at J, with 11 bases in the middle. This CDR3 comprises 12 residues. The germline gives CDR1 MNHNS, CDR2 SASEGT. For the CDR3, the DNA is TGTGCCCTAGCCGCTTACTCCTACGAGCAGTACTTC. Protein: CALAAYSYEQYF.

This clone has a single count. The V gene is TRBV9, the J gene TRBJ2-7, with TRBD1 matching 8 bases. Per germline, CDR1 SGDLS and CDR2 YYNGEE. This CDR3 has 14 amino acids. V lost 4 bases, J lost 6 bases, and 9 bases stayed unmatched. The CDR3 region has the DNA TGTGCCAGCAGCCCAAGGACAGGGTCGGGCGAGCAGTACTTC. Translation gives CASSPRTGSGEQYF.

This clone was counted once. The chain is built from TRBV7-3 and TRBJ2-1; TRBD2 is a possible D gene (5 bases). V shed 2 bases and J shed 5 bases, with 25 bases lying between them. Germline V CDR1 and CDR2: SGHTA, FQGTGA. This CDR3 spans 19 amino acids. The CDR3 reads CASSLYLQSGLLADNEQFF. Here the CDR3 DNA reads TGTGCCAGCAGCTTATACTTACAATCCGGACTGCTGGCGGACAATGAGCAGTTCTTC.

This sequence joins TRBV19 and TRBJ2-1; D may match TRBD1 or TRBD2 (5 bases each). Germline CDR1 reads LNHDA; CDR2 reads SQIVND (reference sequence). V lost 1 base to trimming and J lost 6 bases, with 13 bases between them. The CDR3 length is 15 residues. The CDR3 loop reads CASSIVGEWANEQFF. The CDR3, as DNA: TGTGCCAGTAGTATAGTGGGGGAGTGGGCCAATGAGCAGTTCTTC.

The V call is TRBV27, the J call TRBJ2-7; the match to TRBD2 covers 8 bases. V was pared by 2 bases and J by 2 bases, with 11 bases of the junction left unmatched. The germline V gene has CDR1 MNHEY and CDR2 SMNVEV (reference sequence). This CDR3 spans 17 amino acids. The CDR3 DNA reads as TGTGCCAGCAGTTTACACCTCTGGAGCGGGAGCCCCTACGAGCAGTACTTC. Encoded protein: CASSLHLWSGSPYEQYF.

The chain combines TRBV28 with TRBJ2-1, with D unclear. V lost 8 bases and J 2 bases, leaving 16 bases between the germline ends. Germline V gene lookup returns CDR1 MDHEN and CDR2 SYDVKM. This CDR3 spans 15 amino acids. The chain's CDR3 is CASRPAGAAYNEQFF. The CDR3 bases are TGTGCCAGCCGACCAGCCGGCGCGGCCTACAATGAGCAGTTCTTC. Complete variable domain (other parts from reference TRBV28 and TRBJ2-1): DVKVTQSSRYLVKRTGEKVFLECVQDMDHENMFWYRQDPGLGLRLIYFSYDVKMKEKGDIPEGYSVSREKKERFSLILESASTNQTSMYLCASRPAGAAYNEQFFGPGTRLTVL.

The J gene is TRBJ2-7, the V gene TRBV5-1; tentatively, D is TRBD2 (5 bases). Germline V gene sequence: CDR1 SGHRS, CDR2 YFSETQ. V lost 0 bases and J 5 bases, leaving 6 bases between the germline ends. There are 12 residues in the CDR3. The CDR3 sequence is CASSLAGNEQYF. The CDR3 DNA follows: TGCGCCAGCAGCTTGGCGGGGAACGAGCAGTACTTC.

J is TRBJ1-2 and V is TRBV6-5, with D possibly TRBD1 on 6 matching bases. CDR1 MNHEY and CDR2 SVGAGI come from the germline V gene. The CDR3 is made up of 14 amino acids. Trimming removed 2 bases at V and 4 bases at J, with 11 bases between. CDR3 amino acids: CASSYSRDIYGYTF. The DNA for the CDR3 is TGTGCCAGCAGTTACAGCCGGGACATCTATGGCTACACCTTC.

This clone has just one count. The V gene is TRBV6-5, the J gene TRBJ2-7; D may be TRBD2 (5 bases). Deletions cut 6 bases from V and 9 bases from J, with 15 bases between. The CDR3 has 12 residues. Germline V lookup: CDR1 MNHEY, CDR2 SVGAGI. DNA for the CDR3: TGTGCCAGCAGGCCCGCCAGCGGTGGGCAGTACTTC. Its translation is CASRPASGGQYF.

V is TRBV15 and J is TRBJ2-3; 11 bases align to TRBD2. Trimming cost V 1 base and J 4 bases; bases outside gene matches: 10. The germline CDR1 and CDR2 sequences are LNHNV and YYDKDF (reference sequence). The CDR3 runs to 18 residues. The CDR3 DNA reads as TGTGCCACCAGCAGAGCTTTGGCCGGGACTAGCGGTGCAGATACGCAGTATTTT. Protein: CATSRALAGTSGADTQYF.

The chain couples TRBV30 to TRBJ2-1, with D uncertain. Germline values: CDR1 GTSNPN, CDR2 SVGIG (reference sequence). The CDR3 is made up of 13 amino acids. The V end lost 4 bases, the J end lost 0 bases, and 7 bases lay between the germline ends. This CDR3 reads CAWTWDSYNEQFF. The CDR3 region has the DNA TGTGCCTGGACCTGGGACTCCTACAATGAGCAGTTCTTC. Combining the CDR3 with reference TRBV30 and TRBJ2-1 gives the whole variable domain SQTIHQWPATLVQPVGSPLSLECTVEGTSNPNLYWYRQAAGRGLQLLFYSVGIGQISSEVPQNLSASRPQDRQFILSSKKLLLSDSGFYLCAWTWDSYNEQFFGPGTRLTVL.

The gene calls are TRBV6-1 and TRBJ2-3; 12 positions match TRBD2. V dropped 3 bases and J dropped 3; count of bases not matched to a gene: 7. The CDR3 has 17 residues. From germline, CDR1 is MNHNS and CDR2 SASEGT. The DNA for the CDR3 is TGTGCCAGCAGTGAGCTAGGACTAGCGGGAAGTACAGATACGCAGTATTTT. This encodes CASSELGLAGSTDTQYF.

The chain carries TRBV11-1 and TRBJ2-7; D is unresolved. The V end lost 2 bases, the J end lost 1 base, and 9 bases lay between the germline ends. The CDR3 loop spans 14 amino acids. Germline V gene lookup returns CDR1 SGHAT and CDR2 FQDESV (reference sequence). The DNA for the CDR3 is TGTGCCAGCAGCTTATTAGGAGCGTCCTACGAGCAGTACTTC. It is translated as CASSLLGASYEQYF.

This chain links TRBV9 with TRBJ2-5, with 7 bases fitting TRBD1. There are 14 residues in the CDR3. Per germline, CDR1 SGDLS and CDR2 YYNGEE. The V and J ends lost 2 bases and 7 bases, in that order; junction bases with no gene match: 8. The CDR3 spells CASSVSTGDRTQYF. CDR3 sequence (DNA): TGTGCCAGCAGCGTCTCCACAGGGGATCGGACCCAGTACTTC.

This rearrangement joins TRBV6-5 to TRBJ1-1; 7 bases are shared with TRBD1. Unmatched junction bases numbered 3, after V lost 0 bases and J lost 5 bases. Germline V gives CDR1 MNHEY, CDR2 SVGAGI. The CDR3 is 14 residues long. The CDR3 nucleotides read TGTGCCAGCAGTTACTCGACAGGGAGAACTGAAGCTTTCTTT. This sequence encodes CASSYSTGRTEAFF.

The chain employs TRBV9 and TRBJ1-1, with 7 bases lining up with TRBD1. V trimming: 3 bases; J trimming: 5 bases; junction bases outside the gene matches: 13. The CDR3 has 16 residues. Germline V gives CDR1 SGDLS, CDR2 YYNGEE. The CDR3 nucleotides read TGTGCCAGCAGCGGGCCAGGGGGGACGACGGCAACTGAAGCTTTCTTT. Translated: CASSGPGGTTATEAFF.

There are a few counts of this clone. J is TRBJ2-7 and V is TRBV11-2; D is perhaps TRBD2 (5 bases). The V gene lost 5 bases and the J gene lost 2 bases, with 13 bases spanning the gap. This CDR3 comprises 14 residues. CDR1 is SGHAT and CDR2 is FQNNGV in the germline V gene. Written as DNA, the CDR3 is TGTGCCAGCAGCCTCTCGGACTTAGCCTACGAGCAGTACTTC. As protein: CASSLSDLAYEQYF. Supplemented by reference TRBV11-2 and TRBJ2-7, the full variable domain reads EAGVAQSPRYKIIEKRQSVAFWCNPISGHATLYWYQQILGQGPKLLIQFQNNGVVDDSQLPKDRFSAERLKGVDSTLKIQPAKLEDSAVYLCASSLSDLAYEQYFGPGTRLTVT.

The CDR3 sequence: CASSLMGQRTTDTQYF. CDR3 coding DNA: TGTGCCAGCAGCTTGATGGGGCAGCGGACTACAGATACGCAGTATTTT. The chain links TRBV5-4 to TRBJ2-3; either TRBD1 or TRBD2 may supply D (5 bases each). CDR1 SGHNT and CDR2 YYREEE come from the germline V gene (reference sequence). The CDR3 runs to 16 residues. V dropped 1 base and J dropped 3 bases, with 15 bases sitting between them.

V gene TRBV7-8 combines with J gene TRBJ2-2; 13 bases map to TRBD2. This CDR3 is 18 amino acids long. V dropped 3 bases and J dropped 0; count of bases not matched to a gene: 4. The V gene's germline CDR1 is SGHVS and CDR2 FQNEAQ. The CDR3 loop is CASSFGLAGASNTGELFF. CDR3 DNA sequence: TGTGCCAGCAGCTTTGGACTAGCGGGAGCCTCGAACACCGGGGAGCTGTTTTTT.

The chain combines TRBV11-3 with TRBJ1-4; perhaps TRBD1 as D (5 bases). The CDR3 totals 16 residues. In germline, CDR1 is SGHNT, CDR2 YENEEA. The ends were cut back, 1 base at V and 6 bases at J, with 15 bases in the middle. The CDR3 region has the DNA TGTGCCAGCAGCTTAGGGGGCCGTTGGAGGGATGAAAAACTGTTTTTT. Protein sequence: CASSLGGRWRDEKLFF.

V usage is TRBV4-1 and J usage is TRBJ1-1; 9 nucleotides line up with TRBD1. Germline CDR1 is MGHRA and CDR2 is YSYEKL. V was clipped by 7 bases and J by 0 bases; unmatched bases: 9. The CDR3 spans 16 residues. The CDR3 sequence is CASTYGTGTMNTEAFF. DNA for the CDR3: TGCGCCAGCACCTATGGGACAGGGACAATGAACACTGAAGCTTTCTTT.